This TCR beta chain is drawn from a study of OX40 agonist ivuxolimab in advanced cancers. General notes on the study: Ivuxolimab was an agonistic, fully human IgG2 monoclonal antibody directed against OX40 (CD134), a costimulatory receptor. Intravenous ivuxolimab was administered to patients every 2 weeks at six dose levels: 0.01, 0.1, 0.3, 1.5, 3 and 10 mg/kg. Of the approximately 50 dose-escalation patients, hepatocellular carcinoma was present in around 19, melanoma in some 15, renal cell carcinoma in 9 and head and neck cancer in 9. In the dose-escalation cohort, around 80% of patients were male, and the mean age was approximately 60 years with a range of roughly 23 to 90. Prior anti-PD-1, anti-PD-L1 or anti-CTLA-4 therapy was permitted, and checkpoint inhibitors had been received by about 37% of dose-escalation patients. Partial responses occurred in three dose-escalation patients: two with cutaneous melanoma and one with hepatocellular carcinoma. Peripheral TCRbeta sequencing aimed to test whether ivuxolimab altered TCR sequence diversity and caused clonal T-cell expansion. The paper describes the monotherapy dose-escalation part (N ≈ 52 patients) of the phase I trial of ivuxolimab.

V has 5 bases trimmed and J has 6 bases trimmed; junction bases matching no gene number 7. Based on the germline V gene (reference sequence), the CDR1 and CDR2 sequences are LNHDA and SQIVND. Counted from cysteine to phenylalanine, this CDR3 has 14 amino acids. The retained sequence is limited to the CDR3, 42 bases, with the frame set at the first base. To sequence the TCRbeta CDR3 region, genomic DNA was isolated from the sorted cells. The immunoSEQ Assay was used to sequence the TCRbeta CDR3 regions. TCRdb holds this immuneACCESS table with in-frame rearrangements only. Some clones are missing; in checked studies, unresolved V genes explain under half, and the rest has no known cause. For this sample the table gives about 36,000 clones, of which about four fifths were detected only once. Clones ranked in the top ten supply around 13% of the sample. Patients with a history of autoimmune disease or receiving systemic immunosuppression were excluded from the trial. Peripheral blood for TCR sequencing was collected from all dose cohorts at baseline, on cycle 4 day 1, and on cycle 7 day 1. Samples came from an open-label, multicenter, first-in-human phase I dose-escalation trial of ivuxolimab. Adults with locally advanced or metastatic head and neck squamous cell, hepatocellular, melanoma or renal cell carcinoma were enrolled in the trial. Before TCR sequencing, CD4+ T cells and CD8+ T cells from peripheral blood were sorted into separate populations.

Comments on this clone: Its antigen is still unknown. No clone much larger than this one lies a single base away; base qualities are absent.

What the work shows at the level of the full study, not this receptor alone: After ivuxolimab, expanded clones were on average more numerous among CD8+ T cells than among CD4+ T cells. Clonal expansion of both CD4+ and CD8+ blood T cells was observed from baseline to week 6 at doses 0.1 to 3.0 mg/kg. Low levels of normalized T-cell clonal expansion were also shown by some nonresponding patients. The antigen specificity of the peripheral T cells that underwent clonal expansion was not determined. In partial responders in the 0.1-3.0 mg/kg groups, normalized peripheral clonal expansion was found to be among the lowest, especially among CD8+ T cells.

Specimen: CD4+ or CD8+ T cells sorted from blood, collected in a trial of the OX40 agonist ivuxolimab. The V and J segments used are TRBV19 and TRBJ1-1, with 9 bases matching TRBD1. The sequence was collected from an adult with an advanced solid tumor such as melanoma, head and neck, liver or kidney cancer. The CDR3 region has the sequence CASSVGQGRPEAFF. The nucleotide sequence is TGTGCCAGTAGTGTGGGACAGGGACGTCCTGAAGCTTTCTTT.